These 13 T cell receptor beta chains were all obtained from the same sample, sequenced in a study of regulatory T cells in long-lasting Graves disease. Time point indicated: newly diagnosed GD, antithyroid drugs for less than 3 months. Generation of the TCR library employed RNA extracted from PBMCs. To make TCR beta libraries, researchers used iRepertoire HTBI primers and Arm-PCR of CDR3 regions. TCRdb re-analysed the multiplex PCR reads in MiXCR, keeping a single row per CDR3 protein. The repertoire includes 300,000 to 400,000 distinct CDR3 sequences, approximately 15% of them detected once, and 25% to 30% sits in the top ten. This sample also appeared in a second study, on T cells in Graves' hyperthyroidism and ophthalmopathy.

The sample in question was peripheral blood mononuclear cells (PBMCs), obtained at new diagnosis, from a patient treated with antithyroid drugs. All receptors derive from a man aged 40-49 years with Graves disease.

Ten or more counts support this clonotype. The chain combines TRBV24-1 with TRBJ2-1; a possible D gene is TRBD1 (6 bases). V lost 3 bases and J 6 bases, leaving 17 bases between the germline ends. This CDR3 region has 16 residues. The germline gives CDR1 KGHDR, CDR2 SFDVKD. This CDR3 is CATSDVTGRSVNEQFF. In nucleotides, the CDR3 is TGTGCCACCAGTGATGTAACAGGGCGGTCCGTCAATGAGCAGTTCTTC.

This clonotype showed up many times. V gene TRBV5-1 combines with J gene TRBJ1-1; D remains ambiguous. Trimming removed 0 bases at V and 8 bases at J, with 11 bases between. This CDR3 contains 13 residues. Germline-derived CDR1 and CDR2 are SGHRS and YFSETQ. CDR3 protein: CASSLGQNVEAFF. The CDR3 bases are TGCGCCAGCAGCTTGGGGCAGAATGTAGAAGCTTTCTTT.

Ten or more counts support this clonotype. The chain employs TRBV6-1 and TRBJ2-2, with TRBD1 matching over 7 bases. The ends lost 5 bases at V and 5 bases at J; junction bases unmatched: 8. The CDR3 contains 15 residues. Germline CDR1 reads MNHNS; CDR2 reads SASEGT. The CDR3 sequence: CASSTQTGWTGELFF. The CDR3 DNA is TGTGCCAGCAGTACCCAGACAGGGTGGACCGGGGAGCTGTTTTTT.

This clonotype was counted only a few times. The chain uses TRBV3-1 and TRBJ2-3; unclear D gene. Trimming pared 0 bases from V and 4 bases from J, leaving 2 bases between. CDR3 length: 12 amino acids. Per the germline V gene, CDR1 is LGHDT and CDR2 is YNNKEL (reference sequence). The CDR3 is CASSQEPDTQYF. The CDR3 nucleotides read TGTGCCAGCAGCCAAGAACCAGATACGCAGTATTTT.

This chain joins TRBV5-1 and TRBJ1-2; 8 bases match TRBD1. V dropped 2 bases and J dropped 4; count of bases not matched to a gene: 4. Germline CDR1 reads SGHRS; CDR2 reads YFSETQ. This CDR3 has 14 residues. CDR3 amino acids: CASSFRQGPYGYTF. The CDR3 region has the DNA TGCGCCAGCAGCTTCCGACAGGGGCCCTATGGCTACACCTTC.

In its sample, this clonotype was seen many times. This CDR3 is CSAEDRSYNSPLHF. DNA for the CDR3: TGCAGTGCTGAGGATCGCTCCTATAATTCACCCCTCCACTTT. The rearrangement links TRBV20-1 to TRBJ1-6; D ambiguous. CDR3 length: 14 residues. V was shortened by 5 bases and J by 0 bases, with 8 bases between the two germline ends. Germline lookup yields CDR1 DFQATT and CDR2 SNEGSKA (reference sequence).

This clonotype has just a few counts. The chain combines TRBV28 with TRBJ1-3; weak D call: TRBD1 (5 bases). CDR1 and CDR2 from the germline V gene are MDHEN and SYDVKM. The CDR3 contains 14 residues. The V and J ends lost 10 bases and 0 bases respectively, with 13 bases between them. The CDR3 here is CATQIGVSGNTIYF. The CDR3 region has the DNA TGTGCCACACAAATAGGGGTCTCTGGAAACACCATATATTTT.

This clonotype has at least ten counts. The chain joins TRBV27 to TRBJ2-7, with TRBD2 matching 8 bases. This CDR3 is 13 amino acids long. V was clipped by 4 bases and J by 5 bases; unmatched bases: 4. In germline, CDR1 is MNHEY, CDR2 SMNVEV (reference sequence). The CDR3 nucleotides read TGTGCCAGCAGTTGGGGCGGGGGGAACGAGCAGTACTTC. Translation gives CASSWGGGNEQYF.

In this sample, this clonotype turned up many times. The rearrangement links TRBV5-1 to TRBJ1-1; D gene uncertain. There are 13 residues in the CDR3. V was trimmed by 4 bases and J by 7 bases, leaving 14 bases between them. Germline V gene sequence: CDR1 SGHRS, CDR2 YFSETQ. The CDR3 DNA sequence: TGCGCCAGCAGCACCGGGTCCTACGGTGAAGCTTTCTTT. Protein: CASSTGSYGEAFF.

This clonotype was seen ten or more times. This chain connects TRBV3-1 to TRBJ2-3; D is undetermined. Germline CDR1 is LGHDT and CDR2 is YNNKEL (reference sequence). The CDR3 covers 16 residues. V shed 1 base and J shed 2 bases, with 13 bases lying between them. The CDR3 spells CASSQGLSRPTDTQYF. DNA for the CDR3: TGTGCCAGCAGCCAAGGTTTGTCCCGCCCCACAGATACGCAGTATTTT.

The chain links TRBV20-1 to TRBJ1-2; perhaps TRBD1 as D (5 bases). Germline CDR1 DFQATT, CDR2 SNEGSKA (reference sequence). V lost 0 bases and J 3 bases, leaving 8 bases between the germline ends. This CDR3 has 13 residues. The CDR3 DNA is TGCAGTGCTAGAGACGGGGCTTACTATGGCTACACCTTC. Amino acids: CSARDGAYYGYTF.

In this sample, this clonotype turned up many times. The genes are TRBV5-1 and TRBJ2-1; maybe TRBD1 (5 bases). Germline CDR1 SGHRS, CDR2 YFSETQ. This CDR3 contains 15 residues. Trimming pared 0 bases from V and 2 bases from J, leaving 9 bases between. The CDR3 DNA follows: TGCGCCAGCAGCTTGGCCAGGACAACCTACAATGAGCAGTTCTTC. It translates to CASSLARTTYNEQFF.

Ten or more counts support this clonotype. V is TRBV29-1 and J is TRBJ2-3; TRBD2 aligns across 11 bases. Trimming removed 3 bases from V and 3 bases from J; junction bases left unmatched: 2. The CDR3 is 14 amino acids. Per germline, CDR1 SQVTM and CDR2 ANQGSEA. The CDR3 nucleotides read TGCAGCGTTGACCCTAGCGGGGGGACAGATACGCAGTATTTT. Translating gives CSVDPSGGTDTQYF.